This T cell receptor (beta chain) was sequenced during a study of prognosis after radiotherapy for stage I lung cancer. Overall study context: The study deemed all of its non-small cell lung cancer patients medically inoperable. Concurrent therapy with stereotactic body radiotherapy was received by no patient.

This clonotype has a count of ten or more. Its specificity is unknown. General study findings and limits: In patients with versus without metastases, TRBV and TRBJ gene usage reportedly differed.

Genomic DNA served as the source from which two-round multiplex PCR generated TCR beta CDR3 amplicons. It was primers specific to each TRBV and TRBJ gene that first-round PCR used. TCRdb reprocessed the multiplex PCR reads with MiXCR, giving one entry per CDR3 protein. Of around 21,000 distinct CDR3 sequences in the sample, roughly 43% are singletons; the top ten hold 31%. The input for sequencing was PBMCs, taken before or after stereotactic body radiation therapy (not recorded which). This sequence originates from a donor at least 50 years old with non-small cell lung cancer.

This chain's CDR3 is CASSIGLAGGQETQYF. The CDR3 region has the DNA TGCGCCAGCAGCATAGGACTAGCGGGAGGGCAGGAGACCCAGTACTTC. The rearrangement uses TRBV5-1 and TRBJ2-5; 15 nucleotides agree with TRBD2. J was trimmed by 5 bases and V by 4 bases; bases with no gene match: 6. Per germline, CDR1 SGHRS and CDR2 YFSETQ. CDR3 size: 16 residues.